The 5 T cell receptor beta chains below come from one sample, sequenced in a study of blood T cell repertoires in COVID-19. Data came from immunoSEQ multiplex PCR; TCRdb stores just in-frame clones and leaves some out. The profile shows 200,000 to 300,000 clones, 80% to 90% of them singletons. Sequenced input: peripheral blood. These TCRs come from a man older than 75 with acute or convalescent COVID-19.

The V gene is TRBV5-1, the J gene TRBJ2-6, with 8 bases matching TRBD1. Per germline, CDR1 SGHRS and CDR2 YFSETQ. Trimming took 0 bases from V and 4 from J; bases not matched to a gene: 9. This CDR3 region has 18 residues. For the CDR3, the DNA is TGCGCCAGCAGCTTGGTGGTGACAGGGGCTTCCGGGGCCAACGTCCTGACTTTC. Residues: CASSLVVTGASGANVLTF.

The chain uses TRBV11-1 and TRBJ2-7, with a tentative D call TRBD2 (5 bases). Per the germline V gene, CDR1 is SGHAT and CDR2 is FQDESV (reference sequence). The CDR3 loop spans 14 amino acids. The V gene lost 4 bases and the J gene lost 6 bases, with 16 bases spanning the gap. The CDR3 DNA follows: TGTGCCAGCAGCTCGCCGACGGGGTCGGGCGAGCAGTACTTC. Translation gives CASSSPTGSGEQYF.

The chain joins TRBV5-1 to TRBJ2-2; a weak D match, TRBD2 (6 bases). V dropped 6 bases and J dropped 0 bases, with 15 bases sitting between them. Germline assignment: CDR1 SGHRS and CDR2 YFSETQ. This CDR3 has 16 amino acids. CDR3 bases: TGCGCCAGCACCCTTGGGGGGAACGCGAACACCGGGGAGCTGTTTTTT. It specifies CASTLGGNANTGELFF.

The CDR3 DNA reads TGTGCCAGCTCACCAAGCAGGGGGATTAGCACAGATACGCAGTATTTT. This encodes CASSPSRGISTDTQYF. The gene calls are TRBV18 and TRBJ2-3; 7 bases match TRBD1. CDR1 is KGHSH and CDR2 is LQKENI in the germline V gene. This CDR3 spans 16 amino acids. V lost 2 bases to trimming and J lost 0 bases; unmatched junction nucleotides: 5.

As regards this clone: This sample includes further DNA sequences coding for the same CDR3. Here the CDR3 reads CASSRQMNTEAFF. DNA for the CDR3: TGTGCCAGCAGCCGACAGATGAACACTGAAGCTTTCTTT. The gene calls are TRBV14 and TRBJ1-1; a weak D match, TRBD1 (5 bases). The germline gives CDR1 SGHDN, CDR2 FVKESK. This CDR3 region has 13 residues. Trimming took 4 bases from V and 0 from J, leaving 6 bases between them.